The 7 T cell receptor beta chains below all came from one sample that was sequenced in a study of beta chain features in type 1 diabetes. Whole-study findings and limits: Moderate but significant shortening of TCRB CDR3s was recorded in all four CD4+ subsets from Type 1 diabetes patients.

What these receptors recognize is not known. The entirety of the isolated RNA underwent reverse transcription, so expressed TCRB transcripts were sequenced. Data came from immunoSEQ multiplex PCR; TCRdb stores just in-frame clones and leaves some out. The sample includes 150,000 to 200,000 clones, approximately 9.1% of them seen just once. Sequenced: central memory CD4+ T cells from blood. Source of these receptors: a woman between 25 and 40 years old with type 1 diabetes.

At least ten counts were recorded for this clone. This sequence joins TRBV27 and TRBJ2-1, with 15 bases lining up with TRBD2. Trimming at V came to 4 bases and at J to 4 bases, leaving 11 bases not matched to a gene. The CDR3 extends over 19 amino acids. CDR1 is MNHEY, CDR2 SMNVEV, per germline (reference sequence). In DNA form, the CDR3 reads TGTGCCAGCAGTTCGCGAGGACTAGCGGGAGGGCCATCGTACAATGAGCAGTTCTTC. Translated: CASSSRGLAGGPSYNEQFF.

This clone was seen only a few times. This chain joins TRBV2 and TRBJ2-3; D possibly corresponds to TRBD1 (6 bases). The germline V and J ends were trimmed by 6 bases and 3 bases, with 10 bases remaining between them. The germline gives CDR1 SNHLY, CDR2 FYNNEI. This CDR3 is 13 amino acids long. The CDR3 DNA reads TGTGCCAGCAGAAAACAGGGTACAGATACGCAGTATTTT. It specifies CASRKQGTDTQYF. Combining the CDR3 with reference TRBV2 and TRBJ2-3 gives the whole variable domain EPEVTQTPSHQVTQMGQEVILRCVPISNHLYFYWYRQILGQKVEFLVSFYNNEISEKSEIFDDQFSVERPDGSNFTLKIRSTKLEDSAMYFCASRKQGTDTQYFGPGTRLTVL.

This chain joins TRBV9 and TRBJ1-1; 7 bases are a match to TRBD1. CDR3 length: 14 amino acids. The germline gives CDR1 SGDLS, CDR2 YYNGEE. V gave up 3 bases and J gave up 5 bases; unmatched junction bases: 7. The CDR3 loop reads CASSGDSQGTEAFF. The CDR3, as DNA: TGTGCCAGCAGCGGGGACAGTCAAGGGACTGAAGCTTTCTTT. The full variable domain, completed using reference TRBV9 and TRBJ1-1, is DSGVTQTPKHLITATGQRVTLRCSPRSGDLSVYWYQQSLDQGLQFLIQYYNGEERAKGNILERFSAQQFPDLHSELNLSSLELGDSALYFCASSGDSQGTEAFFGQGTRLTVV.

This chain connects TRBV5-6 to TRBJ1-5; 8 nucleotides agree with TRBD1. The CDR3 is made up of 17 amino acids. V gave up 0 bases and J gave up 6 bases; unmatched junction bases: 11. Germline V gene data show CDR1 as SGHDT and CDR2 as YYEEEE. This CDR3 is CASSLGQGARFGQPQHF. CDR3 DNA sequence: TGTGCCAGCAGCTTGGGGCAGGGGGCGAGGTTTGGTCAGCCCCAGCATTTT.

The rearrangement joins TRBV7-8 to TRBJ2-3; tentative D call: TRBD1 (5 bases). CDR1 is SGHVS, CDR2 FQNEAQ, per germline. The CDR3 covers 14 residues. Trimming shortened V by 1 base and J by 9 bases, and 14 bases separated the two germline ends. The CDR3 loop is CASSLVGARSTQYF. CDR3 sequence (DNA): TGTGCCAGCAGCTTAGTAGGGGCCAGGAGCACGCAGTATTTT.

V and J are TRBV7-9 and TRBJ2-7; D not resolved. This CDR3 comprises 11 residues. V was pared by 4 bases and J by 4 bases, with 5 bases between. CDR1 and CDR2 from the germline V gene are SEHNR and FQNEAQ (reference sequence). The CDR3 region has the DNA TGTGCCAGCAGCTCGACTTACGAGCAGTACTTC. Amino acids: CASSSTYEQYF.

This clone came up a few times. This chain joins TRBV10-2 and TRBJ1-2; possibly TRBD1 for D (5 bases). V gave up 0 bases and J gave up 10 bases, with 15 bases separating them. The CDR3 is made up of 14 amino acids. The V gene's germline CDR1 is WSHSY and CDR2 SAAADI. In DNA form, the CDR3 reads TGCGCCAGCAGTGAGTCGCAAGGGGCTCCGGACTACACCTTC. Translating it yields CASSESQGAPDYTF.